These 12 T cell receptor beta chains originate from one sample sequenced in a study of blood T cells in healthy people across ages. Primers used in a second PCR of about 6 to 11 cycles were a sample-barcoded 5' primer and a J-beta primer mix. TCRdb ran MiXCR on the 5' RACE reads and lists one entry per CDR3 protein. This sample yields 1 million to 1.2 million distinct CDR3 sequences, of which about two fifths are seen a single time; approximately 14% belongs to the top ten. The sequencing input was blood. Every receptor here comes from a man younger than 35 in good health.

The rearrangement uses TRBV4-1 and TRBJ2-2, with D hard to call. The CDR3 is 15 amino acids. Per germline, CDR1 MGHRA and CDR2 YSYEKL. V was trimmed by 1 base and J by 4 bases, leaving 10 bases between them. CDR3: CASSQVEQSTGELFF. Here the CDR3 DNA reads TGCGCCAGCAGCCAAGTCGAACAGTCCACCGGGGAGCTGTTTTTT.

This chain uses TRBV4-1 with TRBJ1-5, with a weak D call TRBD1 (5 bases). The CDR3 loop spans 15 amino acids. V lost 1 base and J 1 base, leaving 8 bases between the germline ends. Germline V gene lookup returns CDR1 MGHRA and CDR2 YSYEKL. CDR3 region: CASSQGGASNQPQHF. The CDR3 DNA reads TGCGCCAGCAGCCAAGGAGGGGCCAGCAATCAGCCCCAGCATTTT.

This sequence joins TRBV7-9 and TRBJ1-4, with 8 bases fitting TRBD1. Trimming removed 3 bases from V and 14 bases from J; junction bases left unmatched: 5. The V gene's germline CDR1 is SEHNR and CDR2 FQNEAQ (reference sequence). The CDR3 is 12 residues long. CDR3 coding DNA: TGTGCCAGCAGCTTGGCAGGACAGGGTCTGTTTTTT. Translated: CASSLAGQGLFF.

This chain links TRBV7-2 with TRBJ2-3; 8 bases fit TRBD1. This CDR3 is built from 15 residues. Per the germline V gene, CDR1 is SGHTA and CDR2 is FQGNSA. The V segment lost 7 bases and the J segment 3 bases; nucleotides outside the gene matches: 9. CDR3 sequence: CASTQGARSTDTQYF. The CDR3 DNA reads TGTGCCAGCACTCAGGGGGCAAGGTCGACAGATACGCAGTATTTT. Supplemented by reference TRBV7-2 and TRBJ2-3, the full variable domain reads GAGVSQSPSNKVTEKGKDVELRCDPISGHTALYWYRQSLGQGLEFLIYFQGNSAPDKSGLPSDRFSAERTGGSVSTLTIQRTQQEDSAVYLCASTQGARSTDTQYFGPGTRLTVL.

This rearrangement joins TRBV27 to TRBJ1-6; D gene ambiguous. Germline V gene data show CDR1 as MNHEY and CDR2 as SMNVEV (reference sequence). The CDR3 sequence is 16 residues long. V was cut by 3 bases and J by 7 bases, with 16 bases left in between. The DNA of the CDR3 is TGTGCCAGCAGTTTTTCGCCTCTCTTGGGAAATTCACCCCTCCACTTT. Its translation is CASSFSPLLGNSPLHF.

In its sample, this clonotype was seen a few times. This sequence joins TRBV6-6 and TRBJ2-3, with 9 bases matching TRBD2. The junction had 8 bases not matched to a gene; V was cut back by 4 bases and J by 0 bases. Germline CDR1 and CDR2: MNHNY and SVGAGI (reference sequence). The CDR3 has 17 amino acids. The CDR3 spells CASSSTTSGPSTDTQYF. CDR3 bases: TGTGCCAGCAGTTCAACGACTAGCGGACCTAGCACAGATACGCAGTATTTT.

In this sample, this clonotype turned up a few times. The chain carries TRBV7-2 and TRBJ2-3, with 14 bases lining up with TRBD2. Trimming at V came to 5 bases and at J to 2 bases, leaving 6 bases not matched to a gene. The CDR3 is made up of 17 amino acids. Germline V gene sequence: CDR1 SGHTA, CDR2 FQGNSA. CDR3: CASSPRLAGGNTDTQYF. DNA of the CDR3: TGTGCCAGCAGCCCCAGACTAGCGGGGGGGAACACAGATACGCAGTATTTT.

This clonotype was picked up a small number of times. This chain connects TRBV9 to TRBJ2-1; the match to TRBD1 covers 7 bases. Per germline, CDR1 SGDLS and CDR2 YYNGEE. The CDR3 is made up of 16 amino acids. The V gene end was trimmed by 3 bases and the J gene end by 0 bases; junction bases not matched to a gene: 6. The CDR3: CASSGRDSRSYNEQFF. The CDR3 bases are TGTGCCAGCAGCGGCCGGGACAGCCGCTCCTACAATGAGCAGTTCTTC.

This chain connects TRBV6-6 to TRBJ2-7, with 7 bases that match TRBD1. Germline CDR1 is MNHNY and CDR2 is SVGAGI (reference sequence). V trimming: 6 bases; J trimming: 6 bases; junction bases outside the gene matches: 11. The CDR3 is made up of 14 amino acids. CDR3 loop: CASSPGSTGAEQYF. The DNA for the CDR3 is TGTGCCAGCAGCCCAGGTTCAACAGGGGCCGAGCAGTACTTC.

This clonotype has just a few counts. V and J are TRBV4-3 and TRBJ2-1, with D maybe TRBD2 (5 bases). Trimming cost V 1 base and J 5 bases, with 9 bases left between them. Germline V gene sequence: CDR1 LGHNA, CDR2 YSLEER. This CDR3 contains 14 residues. For the CDR3, the DNA is TGCGCCAGCAGCCAAGGCGGGTTCGACAATGAGCAGTTCTTC. It yields the protein CASSQGGFDNEQFF.

J is TRBJ1-1 and V is TRBV28; D remains unclear. The V end was cut by 3 bases, the J end by 3 bases, with 11 bases between. Germline V lookup: CDR1 MDHEN, CDR2 SYDVKM. The CDR3 consists of 14 residues. DNA of the CDR3: TGTGCCAGCAGTTTGGCCACCTGGGACACTGAAGCTTTCTTT. It yields the protein CASSLATWDTEAFF.

This clonotype has only a few counts. The chain links TRBV7-2 to TRBJ2-7; tentatively, D is TRBD2 (6 bases). Trimming removed 8 bases at V and 2 bases at J, with 13 bases between. Per germline, CDR1 SGHTA and CDR2 FQGNSA. This CDR3 has 13 residues. CDR3 sequence (DNA): TGTGCCAGCGGAGCGGGCTTCCCCTACGAGCAGTACTTC. It is translated as CASGAGFPYEQYF.